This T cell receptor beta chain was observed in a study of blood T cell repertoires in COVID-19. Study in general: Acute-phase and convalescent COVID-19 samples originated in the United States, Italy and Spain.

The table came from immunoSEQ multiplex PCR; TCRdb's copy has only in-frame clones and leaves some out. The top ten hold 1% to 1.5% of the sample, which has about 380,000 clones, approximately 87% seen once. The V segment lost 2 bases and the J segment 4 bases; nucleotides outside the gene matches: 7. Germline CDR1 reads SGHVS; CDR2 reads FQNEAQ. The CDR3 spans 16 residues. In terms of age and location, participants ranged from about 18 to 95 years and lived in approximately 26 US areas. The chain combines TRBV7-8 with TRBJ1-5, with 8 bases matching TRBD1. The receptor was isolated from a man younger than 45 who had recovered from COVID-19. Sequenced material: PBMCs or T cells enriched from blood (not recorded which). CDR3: CASSLPGGAGNQPQHF. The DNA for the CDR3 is TGTGCCAGCAGCTTACCAGGGGGCGCGGGTAATCAGCCCCAGCATTTT. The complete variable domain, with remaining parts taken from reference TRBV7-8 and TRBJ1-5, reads GAGVSQSPRYKVAKRGQDVALRCDPISGHVSLFWYQQALGQGPEFLTYFQNEAQLDKSGLPSDRFFAERPEGSVSTLKIQRTQQEDSAVYLCASSLPGGAGNQPQHFGDGTRLSIL.